This TCR beta chain comes out of a study of long-term antiretroviral therapy in people with HIV. Remarks on this clone: The antigen remains unidentified.

Assay version v3.0 of immunoSEQ was used, and it was run at survey level. Sequencing used immunoSEQ multiplex PCR; TCRdb keeps in-frame clones, though not all of them. The table lists 30,000 or so clones, around 85% of them singletons. Study-level points and caveats: Control repertoires displayed wider CDR3 length ranges than the HIV repertoires. Clones with expansion before ART led the repertoire at all time points.

The cryopreserved samples used held roughly 0.9-11 million PBMC prior to extraction of DNA. CDR3 length: 14 amino acids. Germline assignment: CDR1 SNHLY and CDR2 FYNNEI. V gave up 6 bases and J gave up 3 bases, with 12 bases separating them. This clonotype was sampled from a man between 40 and 49 years old with HIV. This chain links TRBV2 with TRBJ1-5; D is perhaps TRBD1 (5 bases). Here the sequenced sample was unsorted PBMCs, taken 3 years after starting antiretroviral therapy. Written as DNA, the CDR3 is TGTGCCAGCAGGCTCGGGGCCTCCAATCAGCCCCAGCATTTT. Translating gives CASRLGASNQPQHF.